These T cell receptor beta chains were read from a single sample in a study of blood T cell repertoires in COVID-19. Assay used: immunoSEQ multiplex PCR; TCRdb lists only in-frame clones, some missing. This sample has approximately 400,000 clones, with 89% found just once. Sequences were obtained from peripheral blood. Receptors were obtained from a man aged 35-49 years with acute or convalescent COVID-19. Both conserved end residues are part of each CDR3. Each record gives: clone size, D gene, V gene, J gene, CDR3 DNA, CDR3 protein. D genes are given only for firm matches. Size is stated for part of the rows, as once, few or many counts, or as a class when the clone is expanded.

-	-	TRBV6-1	TRBJ1-6	TGTGCCAGCAGTGAAGCCCCAGGGGCCACAGGGAGTGGGTCACCCCTCCACTTT	CASSEAPGATGSGSPLHF
-	TRBD2	TRBV29-1	TRBJ2-7	TGCAGCGGGAGGACTAGCGGCTACGAGCAGTACTTC	CSGRTSGYEQYF
-	TRBD2	TRBV6-5	TRBJ2-7	TGTGCCAGCAGCCGTAGCGGGGAGAGCTCCTACGAGCAGTACTTC	CASSRSGESSYEQYF
few	-	TRBV27	TRBJ1-2	TGTGCCAGCAGTTCCTACAGGACGTCCTATGGCTACACCTTC	CASSSYRTSYGYTF
-	-	TRBV27	TRBJ1-6	TGTGCCAGCAGCGTTCGGACTCTTGTCATGGATTCACCCCTCCACTTT	CASSVRTLVMDSPLHF
-	TRBD2	TRBV6-1	TRBJ2-7	TGTGCCAGCAGTGAGGAGACTAGCGGGAGCTACGAGCAGTACTTC	CASSEETSGSYEQYF
once	-	TRBV6-1	TRBJ1-2	TGTGCCAGCAGTGAAGCGCTTCTACAACAGGCGAACTATGGCTACACCTTC	CASSEALLQQANYGYTF
-	-	TRBV24-1	TRBJ2-5	TGTGCCACCAGTGATCTAGAGACCCAGTACTTC	CATSDLETQYF
-	-	TRBV7-2	TRBJ1-5	TGTGCCAGCAGCCCCCGGGGGGGGCAACAGCCCCAGCATTTT	CASSPRGGQQPQHF
-	-	TRBV7-8	TRBJ2-2	TGTGCCAGCAGCCCACAGGGTTTTGCCGGGGAGCTGTTTTTT	CASSPQGFAGELFF
-	-	TRBV7-3	TRBJ2-2	TGTGCCAGCAGCTTAGGTTTTGGCTTCACCGGGGAGCTGTTTTTT	CASSLGFGFTGELFF
-	-	TRBV19	TRBJ1-5	TGTGCCAGTAGTACGGGGGAATGGGAAGGCAATCAGCCCCAGCATTTT	CASSTGEWEGNQPQHF
-	TRBD1	TRBV27	TRBJ1-2	TGTGCCAGCAGTTTACGGACAGGGAACTATGGCTACACCTTC	CASSLRTGNYGYTF
-	-	TRBV12-5	TRBJ2-7	TGTGCTAGTGGTTTGGGGCAGGGGGGTTCCTACGAGCAGTACTTC	CASGLGQGGSYEQYF
-	-	TRBV7-9	TRBJ1-6	TGTGCCAGCAGCTTACAGGAGGATTCACCCCTCCACTTT	CASSLQEDSPLHF
-	-	TRBV4-2	TRBJ1-1	TGTGCCAGCAGCCTGGGCCCGTTGAACACTGAAGCTTTCTTT	CASSLGPLNTEAFF
-	TRBD2	TRBV7-2	TRBJ2-7	TGTGCCAGCACTAGCGGGATTACCTACGAGCAGTACTTC	CASTSGITYEQYF
-	TRBD1	TRBV5-1	TRBJ1-3	TGCGCCAGCAGCTCTACAGGGGGCGCCGGAAACACCATATATTTT	CASSSTGGAGNTIYF
-	-	TRBV18	TRBJ2-3	TGTGCCAGCTCACCTTCTGTCACAGATACGCAGTATTTT	CASSPSVTDTQYF
-	-	TRBV4-2	TRBJ2-6	TGTGCCAGCAGCCAAGATATGAGCTCTGGGGCCAACGTCCTGACTTTC	CASSQDMSSGANVLTF
-	TRBD1	TRBV6-5	TRBJ1-1	TGTGCCAGCAGGGGGACAGGGATTTGGACTGAAGCTTTCTTT	CASRGTGIWTEAFF
-	-	TRBV18	TRBJ2-1	TGTGCCAGCTCACCAGCGGGACCCCCCTACAATGAGCAGTTCTTC	CASSPAGPPYNEQFF
-	-	TRBV5-4	TRBJ2-7	TGTGCCAGCAGCACGGACCCAGGAGGCTACGAGCAGTACTTC	CASSTDPGGYEQYF
-	-	TRBV5-1	TRBJ1-5	TGCGCCAGCAGCCAGCGGGGCTCCCAGCCCCAGCATTTT	CASSQRGSQPQHF
-	TRBD2	TRBV9	TRBJ2-3	TGTGCCAGCAGCGGTTTGCGGGAGGGGACAGATACGCAGTATTTT	CASSGLREGTDTQYF
few	TRBD1	TRBV2	TRBJ1-1	TGTGCCAGCAGTGATACGACAGGGTCGGACACTGAAGCTTTCTTT	CASSDTTGSDTEAFF
-	TRBD2	TRBV9	TRBJ2-3	TGTGCCAGCAGCGTAGCTTCTAGCGGGAGTCCTGATACGCAGTATTTT	CASSVASSGSPDTQYF
-	-	TRBV6-5	TRBJ2-2	TGTGCCAGCAGCCGGGGCGGGGCCGGGGAGCTGTTTTTT	CASSRGGAGELFF
-	TRBD2	TRBV6-5	TRBJ2-2	TGTGCCAGCAGTCCGAGCGGGGTTGGCACCGGGGAGCTGTTTTTT	CASSPSGVGTGELFF
-	-	TRBV19	TRBJ1-4	TGTGCCAGTAGTATAAAAGGGGTCGGAAAACTGTTTTTT	CASSIKGVGKLFF
-	TRBD2	TRBV5-4	TRBJ2-1	TGTGCCAGCAGCCCGAGGACGGGACTAGACAATGAGCAGTTCTTC	CASSPRTGLDNEQFF